Listed here are 10 T cell receptor beta chains from one sample, sequenced in a study of PD-1 blockade in classical Hodgkin lymphoma. There was relapse after autologous stem cell transplantation in every patient, and there was variation in brentuximab vedotin exposure. Clones were read by immunoSEQ multiplex PCR, and TCRdb kept only the in-frame ones, dropping some. The data show 10,000 to 15,000 clones, with around 80% seen just once and about 24% held by the top ten. The starting material was peripheral blood mononuclear cells (PBMCs), obtained at baseline. These receptors came from a human donor with classical Hodgkin lymphoma.

The chain employs TRBV7-9 and TRBJ2-3, with 8 bases identical to TRBD1. From germline, CDR1 is SEHNR and CDR2 FQNEAQ (reference sequence). The V and J ends lost 5 bases and 2 bases, in that order; junction bases with no gene match: 9. The CDR3 loop spans 16 amino acids. The CDR3 protein is CASSLFGQGPTDTQYF. The CDR3, as DNA: TGTGCCAGCAGCCTATTCGGACAGGGACCCACAGATACGCAGTATTTT. Variable domain in full (rest from reference TRBV7-9 and TRBJ2-3): DTGVSQNPRHKITKRGQNVTFRCDPISEHNRLYWYRQTLGQGPEFLTYFQNEAQLEKSRLLSDRFSAERPKGSFSTLEIQRTEQGDSAMYLCASSLFGQGPTDTQYFGPGTRLTVL.

The chain joins TRBV5-1 to TRBJ2-3; perhaps TRBD1 as D (6 bases). Germline V gene sequence: CDR1 SGHRS, CDR2 YFSETQ. Trimming cost V 1 base and J 4 bases, with 10 bases left between them. This CDR3 is 14 amino acids long. This chain's CDR3 is CASSLIQGADTQYF. CDR3 DNA sequence: TGCGCCAGCAGCTTGATACAGGGTGCAGATACGCAGTATTTT.

This chain connects TRBV7-2 to TRBJ2-4; 9 positions match TRBD2. CDR3 length equals 17 residues. Losses at the gene ends were 3 bases for V and 3 bases for J; bases not matched to a gene: 9. Germline-derived CDR1 and CDR2 are SGHTA and FQGNSA. The DNA of the CDR3 is TGTGCCAGCAGCTTGACCGGCGGGGGGGCAGTCAAAAACATTCAGTACTTC. Amino acids: CASSLTGGGAVKNIQYF.

This clone came up a few times. This sequence joins TRBV2 and TRBJ1-2, with D hard to call. V lost 7 bases and J 7 bases, leaving 10 bases between the germline ends. The CDR3 spans 11 residues. The germline V gene encodes CDR1 SNHLY and CDR2 FYNNEI. The chain's CDR3 is CASTPESGYTF. DNA for the CDR3: TGTGCCAGCACTCCGGAGAGTGGCTACACCTTC.

This clone is a singleton in its sample. This chain joins TRBV5-1 and TRBJ2-5, with D possibly matching TRBD1 (6 bases). V was clipped by 2 bases and J by 3 bases, with 11 bases between them. Germline V gene lookup returns CDR1 SGHRS and CDR2 YFSETQ. This CDR3 has 14 residues. The CDR3 is CASSFSGAKETQYF. CDR3 in DNA: TGCGCCAGCAGCTTTTCAGGGGCGAAAGAGACCCAGTACTTC.

The V call is TRBV27, the J call TRBJ2-3; 10 bases agree with TRBD2. The CDR3 covers 14 residues. Trimming at V came to 5 bases and at J to 5 bases, leaving 4 bases not matched to a gene. CDR1 is MNHEY and CDR2 is SMNVEV in the germline V gene (reference sequence). CDR3 bases: TGTGCCAGCAGTAGCGGGGGGGCCAGAGATACGCAGTATTTT. Its protein product is CASSSGGARDTQYF.

The rearrangement joins TRBV13 to TRBJ1-1; 9 bases agree with TRBD1. V shed 5 bases, J shed 8 bases, and the junction held 12 bases outside the gene matches. The CDR3 consists of 15 residues. Germline CDR1 and CDR2: PRHDT and FYEKMQ (reference sequence). The CDR3 here is CASSLPRLGQGEAFF. The CDR3 DNA is TGTGCCAGCAGCCTCCCCCGGCTGGGACAGGGCGAAGCTTTCTTT.

The gene calls are TRBV2 and TRBJ2-2; the D gene is possibly TRBD2 (6 bases). Germline-derived CDR1 and CDR2 are SNHLY and FYNNEI. V was shortened by 7 bases and J by 7 bases, with 13 bases between the two germline ends. The CDR3 is 13 residues long. The CDR3 nucleotides are TGTGCCAGCATATTCGGGGAGGTCGGGGAGCTGTTTTTT. As protein: CASIFGEVGELFF. Full variable domain (outside the CDR3, taken from reference TRBV2 and TRBJ2-2): EPEVTQTPSHQVTQMGQEVILRCVPISNHLYFYWYRQILGQKVEFLVSFYNNEISEKSEIFDDQFSVERPDGSNFTLKIRSTKLEDSAMYFCASIFGEVGELFFGEGSRLTVL.

This rearrangement joins TRBV4-1 to TRBJ2-5; D not resolved. The V end was cut by 1 base, the J end by 5 bases, with 8 bases between. The CDR3 spans 13 residues. Germline V gene lookup returns CDR1 MGHRA and CDR2 YSYEKL. In DNA form, the CDR3 reads TGCGCCAGCAGCCAAGCGTTCTGGGAGACCCAGTACTTC. Protein: CASSQAFWETQYF.

In this sample, this clone turned up once. The chain couples TRBV27 to TRBJ2-2, with TRBD1 matching over 8 bases. V lost 1 base, J lost 13 bases, and 5 bases stayed unmatched. Germline CDR1 and CDR2: MNHEY and SMNVEV (reference sequence). The CDR3 length is 13 residues. The CDR3 loop reads CASSLWLGTGLFF. CDR3 DNA sequence: TGTGCCAGCAGTTTATGGCTTGGGACAGGGCTGTTTTTT.